This section outlines one T cell receptor beta chain sequence together with its context. Its matching antigen is unknown. In the PCR, 60 Vbeta and 13 Jbeta primers were used. The method was immunoSEQ multiplex PCR; TCRdb's version includes in-frame clones alone and lacks a portion of them. This sample has 90,000 to 95,000 clones, with more than 70% found just once. The sample belongs to a study of cytomegalovirus exposure and HLA in healthy donors. CDR1 is MNHNS and CDR2 is SASEGT in the germline V gene. The CDR3 length is 13 residues. The junction had 2 bases not matched to a gene; V was cut back by 6 bases and J by 2 bases. Study-wide results and caveats: A previous analysis found most TCR beta V segments productive roughly 87% or roughly 30% of the time.

The sequenced material came from PBMCs. V gene TRBV6-1 combines with J gene TRBJ1-2; 8 positions match TRBD1. This receptor was taken from a man younger than 30 in good health and CMV-seronegative. The CDR3 coding sequence is TGTGCCAGCAGCACAGGGGGGAACTATGGCTACACCTTC. Translating it yields CASSTGGNYGYTF.